What follows are 5 T cell receptor beta chains derived from one specimen sequenced in a study of T-cell reconstitution after alpha-beta-depleted transplantation in children. Researchers prepared the TCRbeta library using unique molecular identifiers, the study reports. TCRdb independently ran MiXCR on the PCR reads; one entry per CDR3 protein. The sample includes 200,000 to 250,000 distinct CDR3 sequences, approximately 8.4% of them seen just once. Sequenced material: PBMCs, mostly from graft donor cells, taken 360 days after TCRalphabeta/CD19-depleted stem cell transplant. The receptors derive from a male patient aged 2-9 years who had a stem cell transplant for acute myeloid leukemia, so the T cells may come from the graft donor.

V gene TRBV4-2 combines with J gene TRBJ2-7; D not certain. In germline, CDR1 is LGHNA, CDR2 YNFKEQ. The CDR3 loop spans 15 amino acids. V lost 0 bases, J lost 0 bases, and 9 bases lay in between. CDR3 DNA sequence: TGTGCCAGCAGCCAAGATCTACTTAGCTCCTACGAGCAGTACGTC. This codes for CASSQDLLSSYEQYV.

This clonotype showed up just a few times. The chain links TRBV11-2 to TRBJ2-2; D is uncertain. This CDR3 is built from 14 residues. V was pared by 6 bases and J by 6 bases, with 14 bases between. In germline, CDR1 is SGHAT, CDR2 FQNNGV. CDR3 region: CASSLDLYAGELFF. The CDR3 DNA reads TGTGCCAGCAGTTTGGACCTATACGCCGGGGAGCTGTTTTTT.

The chain has TRBV5-1 and TRBJ2-3, with 16 bases lining up with TRBD2. The CDR3 runs 17 residues. With 2 bases clipped from V and 6 bases from J, the junction kept 6 bases outside the gene matches. Germline values: CDR1 SGHRS, CDR2 YFSETQ. The CDR3 DNA reads as TGCGCCAGCAGCTTAGCCGGGACTAGCGGGGGGGCCGATACGCAGTATTTT. This encodes CASSLAGTSGGADTQYF. Complete variable domain (other parts from reference TRBV5-1 and TRBJ2-3): KAGVTQTPRYLIKTRGQQVTLSCSPISGHRSVSWYQQTPGQGLQFLFEYFSETQRNKGNFPGRFSGRQFSNSRSEMNVSTLELGDSALYLCASSLAGTSGGADTQYFGPGTRLTVL.

This clonotype was seen a handful of times. V is TRBV9 and J is TRBJ2-3; TRBD2 agrees at 10 bases. Germline CDR1 SGDLS, CDR2 YYNGEE. CDR3 length equals 17 residues. With 0 bases clipped from V and 3 bases from J, the junction kept 7 bases outside the gene matches. The CDR3 region is CASSVDAGTSVTDTQYF. DNA for the CDR3: TGTGCCAGCAGCGTAGATGCCGGGACTAGCGTAACAGATACGCAGTATTTT.

The table lists this clonotype with many counts. J is TRBJ2-5 and V is TRBV5-6; D gene unclear. Germline lookup yields CDR1 SGHDT and CDR2 YYEEEE. Deletions cut 0 bases from V and 2 bases from J, with 14 bases between. This CDR3 has 16 amino acids. The CDR3 loop reads CASSLALTGSQETQYF. CDR3 bases: TGTGCCAGCAGCTTGGCACTGACCGGGTCTCAAGAGACCCAGTACTTC.